This entry features one T cell receptor beta chain sequence. Its antigen is not identified. The sample is drawn from a study of CD8+ T cells in alopecia areata. Study results and limitations: Scalp data also include sequences from resident alphabeta T cells of normal skin.

Alopecia areata patients provided lesional scalp punch biopsies and peripheral blood, both collected for the study. Isolated RNA was reverse transcribed into cDNA used as the sequencing template. Using immunoSEQ multiplex PCR, the repertoire was profiled, and TCRdb retains in-frame clones only, with some absent. The sample lists 160,000 or so clones, 67% occurring once. The CDR3 has 17 amino acids. V lost 2 bases to trimming and J lost 0 bases; unmatched junction nucleotides: 7. The germline CDR1 and CDR2 sequences are SGHRS and YFSETQ. The sequences come from CD8+ T cells sorted from blood, collected at week 0. The origin of this receptor is a human donor with alopecia areata. This sequence joins TRBV5-1 and TRBJ1-4; the match to TRBD1 covers 7 bases. The CDR3 DNA reads TGCGCCAGCAGCTTTAGGACAGGCACCGCAACTAATGAAAAACTGTTTTTT. Its protein product is CASSFRTGTATNEKLFF.